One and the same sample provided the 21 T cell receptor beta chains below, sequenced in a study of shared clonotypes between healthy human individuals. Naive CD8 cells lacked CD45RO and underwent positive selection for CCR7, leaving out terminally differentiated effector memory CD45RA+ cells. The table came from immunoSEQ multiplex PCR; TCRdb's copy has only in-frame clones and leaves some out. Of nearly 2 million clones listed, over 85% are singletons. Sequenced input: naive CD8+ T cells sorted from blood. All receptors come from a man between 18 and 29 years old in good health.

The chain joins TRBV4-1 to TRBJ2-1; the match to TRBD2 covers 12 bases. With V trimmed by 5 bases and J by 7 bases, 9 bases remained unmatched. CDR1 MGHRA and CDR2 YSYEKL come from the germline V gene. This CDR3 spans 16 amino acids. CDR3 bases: TGCGCCAGCAGCTACCGACTAGCGGGAGATATGAATGAGCAGTTCTTC. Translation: CASSYRLAGDMNEQFF.

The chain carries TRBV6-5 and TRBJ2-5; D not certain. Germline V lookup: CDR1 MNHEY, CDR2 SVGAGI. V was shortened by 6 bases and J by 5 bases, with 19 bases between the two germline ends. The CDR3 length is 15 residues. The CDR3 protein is CASSSTRGVGETQYF. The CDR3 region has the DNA TGTGCCAGCAGCTCGACTCGCGGCGTCGGGGAGACCCAGTACTTC.

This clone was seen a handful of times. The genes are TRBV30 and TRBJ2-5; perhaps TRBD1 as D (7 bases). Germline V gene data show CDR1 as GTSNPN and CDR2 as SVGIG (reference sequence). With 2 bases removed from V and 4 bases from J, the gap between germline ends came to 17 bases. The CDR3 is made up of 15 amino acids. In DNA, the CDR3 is TGTGCCTGGAGTTACTCAGGGGGGATGGGAGAGACCCAGTACTTC. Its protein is CAWSYSGGMGETQYF.

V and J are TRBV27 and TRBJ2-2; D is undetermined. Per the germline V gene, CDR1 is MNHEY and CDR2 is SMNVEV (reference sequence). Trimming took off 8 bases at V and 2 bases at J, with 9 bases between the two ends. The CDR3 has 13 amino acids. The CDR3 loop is CASGSTNTGELFF. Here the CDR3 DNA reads TGTGCCAGCGGGTCGACCAACACCGGGGAGCTGTTTTTT.

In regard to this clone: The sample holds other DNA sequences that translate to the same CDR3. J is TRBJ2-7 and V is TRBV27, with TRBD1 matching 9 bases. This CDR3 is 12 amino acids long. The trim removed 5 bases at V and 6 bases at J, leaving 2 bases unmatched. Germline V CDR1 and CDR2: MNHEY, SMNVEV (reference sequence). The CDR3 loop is CASSPTGGEQYF. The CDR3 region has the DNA TGTGCCAGCAGTCCGACAGGGGGCGAGCAGTACTTC.

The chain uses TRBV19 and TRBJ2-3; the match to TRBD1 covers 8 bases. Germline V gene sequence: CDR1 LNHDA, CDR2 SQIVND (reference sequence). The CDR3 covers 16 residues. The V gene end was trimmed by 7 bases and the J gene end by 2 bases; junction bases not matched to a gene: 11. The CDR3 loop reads CASTPNRDRITDTQYF. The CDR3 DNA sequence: TGTGCCAGTACCCCGAACCGGGACAGGATCACAGATACGCAGTATTTT.

Written as DNA, the CDR3 is TGTGCCAGCAGCTTAGATTTTGCAGCAGATACGCAGTATTTT. Its protein is CASSLDFAADTQYF. This rearrangement joins TRBV11-2 to TRBJ2-3; D is unclear. V dropped 0 bases and J dropped 4 bases, with 8 bases sitting between them. CDR1 and CDR2 (germline): SGHAT, FQNNGV. This CDR3 contains 14 residues.

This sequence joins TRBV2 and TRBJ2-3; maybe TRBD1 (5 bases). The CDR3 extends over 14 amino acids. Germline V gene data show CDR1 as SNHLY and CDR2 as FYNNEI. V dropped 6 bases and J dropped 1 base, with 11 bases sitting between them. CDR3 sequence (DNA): TGTGCCAGCAGGGTAGGCAGGGGCACAGATACGCAGTATTTT. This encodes CASRVGRGTDTQYF.

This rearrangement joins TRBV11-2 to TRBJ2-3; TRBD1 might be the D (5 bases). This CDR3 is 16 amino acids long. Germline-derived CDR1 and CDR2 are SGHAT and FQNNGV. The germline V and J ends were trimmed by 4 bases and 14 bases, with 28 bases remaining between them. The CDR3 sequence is CASSSGGATVLVPAYF. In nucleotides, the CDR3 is TGTGCCAGCAGCTCCGGTGGGGCGACAGTTCTGGTTCCCGCGTATTTT.

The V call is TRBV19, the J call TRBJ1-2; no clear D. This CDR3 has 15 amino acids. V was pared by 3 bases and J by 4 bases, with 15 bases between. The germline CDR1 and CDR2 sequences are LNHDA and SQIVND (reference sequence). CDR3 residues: CASSMDPSSLYGYTF. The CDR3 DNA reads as TGTGCCAGTAGTATGGACCCTAGTTCTCTCTATGGCTACACCTTC.

The DNA of the CDR3 is TGTGCCAGCAGTGCAGGGGGAAACACCATATATTTT. This sequence encodes CASSAGGNTIYF. The genes are TRBV25-1 and TRBJ1-3; D is possibly TRBD1 (5 bases). The length of the CDR3 is 12 residues. V lost 4 bases and J 4 bases, leaving 5 bases between the germline ends. Germline CDR1 reads MGHDK; CDR2 reads SYGVNS.

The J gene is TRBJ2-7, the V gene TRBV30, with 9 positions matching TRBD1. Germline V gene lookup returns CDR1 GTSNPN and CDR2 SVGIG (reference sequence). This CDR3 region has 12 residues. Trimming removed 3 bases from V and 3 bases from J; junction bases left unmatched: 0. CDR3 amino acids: CAWRGQGYEQYF. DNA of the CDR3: TGTGCCTGGAGGGGACAGGGCTACGAGCAGTACTTC.

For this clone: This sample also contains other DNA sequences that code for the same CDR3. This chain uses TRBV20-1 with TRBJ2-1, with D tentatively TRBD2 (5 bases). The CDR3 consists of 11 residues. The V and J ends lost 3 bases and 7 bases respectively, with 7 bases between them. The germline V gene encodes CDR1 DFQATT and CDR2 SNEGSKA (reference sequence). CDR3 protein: CSASEGNEQFF. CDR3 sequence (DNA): TGCAGTGCTAGTGAGGGTAATGAGCAGTTCTTC.

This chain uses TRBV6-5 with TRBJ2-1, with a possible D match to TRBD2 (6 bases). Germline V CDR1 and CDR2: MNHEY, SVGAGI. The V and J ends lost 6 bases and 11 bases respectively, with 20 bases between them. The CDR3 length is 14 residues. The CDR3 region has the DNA TGTGCCAGCAGCACCGGGACTGGGACTCCTCAGCAGTTCTTC. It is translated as CASSTGTGTPQQFF.

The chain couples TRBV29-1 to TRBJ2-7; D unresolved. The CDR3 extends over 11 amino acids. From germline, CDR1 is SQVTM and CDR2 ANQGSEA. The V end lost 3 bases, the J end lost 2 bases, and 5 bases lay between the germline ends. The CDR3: CSVDSTYEQYF. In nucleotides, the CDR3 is TGCAGCGTTGACTCGACCTACGAGCAGTACTTC.

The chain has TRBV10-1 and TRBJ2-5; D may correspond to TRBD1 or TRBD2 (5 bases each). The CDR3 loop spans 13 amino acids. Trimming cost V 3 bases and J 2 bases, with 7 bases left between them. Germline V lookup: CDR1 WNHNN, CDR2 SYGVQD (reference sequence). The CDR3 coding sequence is TGCGCCAGCAGTGAAGGGGAGCAAGAGACCCAGTACTTC. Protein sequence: CASSEGEQETQYF.

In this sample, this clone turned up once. CDR3 nucleotide sequence: TGTGCCAGCTCTCCGGGACCGACGAACACCGGGGAGCTGTTTTTT. Its translation: CASSPGPTNTGELFF. The chain links TRBV18 to TRBJ2-2; the D call may be TRBD1 or TRBD2 (5 bases each). This CDR3 has 15 amino acids. The germline gives CDR1 KGHSH, CDR2 LQKENI. V shed 6 bases and J shed 0 bases, with 11 bases lying between them.

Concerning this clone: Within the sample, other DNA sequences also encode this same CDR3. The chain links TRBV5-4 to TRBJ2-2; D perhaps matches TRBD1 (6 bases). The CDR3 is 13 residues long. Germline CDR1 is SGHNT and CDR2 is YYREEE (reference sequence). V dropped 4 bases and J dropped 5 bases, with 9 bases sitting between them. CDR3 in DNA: TGTGCCAGCAGCCCTACAGGGACCGGGGAGCTGTTTTTT. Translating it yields CASSPTGTGELFF.

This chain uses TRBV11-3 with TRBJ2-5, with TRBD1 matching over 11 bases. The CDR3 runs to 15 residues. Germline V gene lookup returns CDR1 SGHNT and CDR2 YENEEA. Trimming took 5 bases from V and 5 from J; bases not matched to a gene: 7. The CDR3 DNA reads TGTGCCAGCAGCGACTGGACAGGGGGCCCGGAGACCCAGTACTTC. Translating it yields CASSDWTGGPETQYF.

CDR3 bases: TGTGCCAGCAGTGGTTCTAGGACTAGCGGGAGCGAGCAGTACTTC. As protein: CASSGSRTSGSEQYF. This rearrangement joins TRBV6-1 to TRBJ2-7, with 13 positions matching TRBD2. J gave up 6 bases and V 4 bases, and 6 bases lay outside the gene matches. The CDR3 runs to 15 residues. Germline V gene lookup returns CDR1 MNHNS and CDR2 SASEGT.

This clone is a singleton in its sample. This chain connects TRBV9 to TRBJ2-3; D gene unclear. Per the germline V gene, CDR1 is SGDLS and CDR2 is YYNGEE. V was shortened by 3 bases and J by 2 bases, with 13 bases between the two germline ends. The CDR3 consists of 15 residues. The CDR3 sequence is CASSDTRLSTDTQYF. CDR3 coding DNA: TGTGCCAGCAGCGACACGAGGCTTTCCACAGATACGCAGTATTTT. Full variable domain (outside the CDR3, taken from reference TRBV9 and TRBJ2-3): DSGVTQTPKHLITATGQRVTLRCSPRSGDLSVYWYQQSLDQGLQFLIQYYNGEERAKGNILERFSAQQFPDLHSELNLSSLELGDSALYFCASSDTRLSTDTQYFGPGTRLTVL.